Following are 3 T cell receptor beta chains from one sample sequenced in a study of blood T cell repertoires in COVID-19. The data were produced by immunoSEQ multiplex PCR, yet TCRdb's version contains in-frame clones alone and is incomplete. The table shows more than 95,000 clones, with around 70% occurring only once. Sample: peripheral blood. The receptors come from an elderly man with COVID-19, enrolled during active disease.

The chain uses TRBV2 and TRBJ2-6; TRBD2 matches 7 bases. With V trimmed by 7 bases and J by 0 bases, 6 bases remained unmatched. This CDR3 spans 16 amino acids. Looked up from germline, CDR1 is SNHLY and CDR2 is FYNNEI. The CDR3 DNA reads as TGTGCCAGCACAGGGCGGGGGTTCTCTGGGGCCAACGTCCTGACTTTC. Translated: CASTGRGFSGANVLTF.

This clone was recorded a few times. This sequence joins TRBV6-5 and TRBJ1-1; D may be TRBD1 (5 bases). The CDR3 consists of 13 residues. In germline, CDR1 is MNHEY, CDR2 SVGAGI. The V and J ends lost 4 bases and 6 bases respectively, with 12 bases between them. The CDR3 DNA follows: TGTGCCAGCAGTTTGGGGGGGGGAGCTGAAGCTTTCTTT. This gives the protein CASSLGGGAEAFF.

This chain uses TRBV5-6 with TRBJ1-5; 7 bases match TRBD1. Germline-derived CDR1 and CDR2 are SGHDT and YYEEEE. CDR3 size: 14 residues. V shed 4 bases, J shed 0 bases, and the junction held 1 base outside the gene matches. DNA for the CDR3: TGTGCCAGCAGCACAGGGGCTAGCAATCAGCCCCAGCATTTT. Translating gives CASSTGASNQPQHF. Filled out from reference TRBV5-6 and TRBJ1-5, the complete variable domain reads DAGVTQSPTHLIKTRGQQVTLRCSPKSGHDTVSWYQQALGQGPQFIFQYYEEEERQRGNFPDRFSGHQFPNYSSELNVNALLLGDSALYLCASSTGASNQPQHFGDGTRLSIL.